This T cell receptor beta chain was profiled in a study of CD8+ T cells in alopecia areata. Germline V gene data show CDR1 as NSQYPW and CDR2 as LRSPGD (reference sequence). There are 14 residues in the CDR3. The V and J ends lost 2 bases and 3 bases respectively, with 7 bases between them. The authors extracted RNA and reverse transcribed it into cDNA as the sequencing template. Clones were sequenced by immunoSEQ multiplex PCR, and TCRdb holds only the in-frame ones, with some missing. The record shows more than 90,000 clones for this sample, with no singletons present. This clone came up a few times. Gene names and germline match the mouse. Read data end 4 residues before the CDR3 end; the end is taken from the germline J gene.

The specimen sequenced was lesional skin. The TCR originated in a C3H/HeJ mouse with alopecia areata. For the strain, the MHC haplotype given is H2-k. V and J are TRBV1 and TRBJ2-2; D gene uncertain. Partial CDR3 DNA: TGCACCTGCAGTGCAAAGTGGGACACCGGG. It is translated as CTCSAKWDTG. From start to end, the CDR3 is CTCSAKWDTGQLYF.